This TCR beta chain emerged from a study of blood T cell repertoires in COVID-19. Study as a whole: Samples of COVID-19 (acute and convalescent) were obtained from the United States, Italy and Spain. Sample material is recorded as cDNA or gDNA derived from T cells, B-cell-depleted T cells, or PBMCs.

Authors' data handling: Amplification of reference gene primers provided the estimated nucleated cell counts. Sequencing used immunoSEQ multiplex PCR; TCRdb keeps in-frame clones, though not all of them. The V and J calls and clone size are taken from that table; D and trimming were inferred from the DNA. The table has 150,000 to 200,000 clones, 85% to 90% seen once. Germline V gene data show CDR1 as SGHDT and CDR2 as YYEEEE. The V gene end was trimmed by 4 bases and the J gene end by 5 bases; junction bases not matched to a gene: 5. CDR3 size: 15 residues. V and J are TRBV5-6 and TRBJ1-5; TRBD1 matches 11 bases. The source is a man aged 45-65 years with acute or convalescent COVID-19. The sample consisted of peripheral blood. The CDR3 sequence is CASSRTGGVYQPQHF. The CDR3 DNA sequence: TGTGCCAGCAGCCGGACAGGGGGCGTTTATCAGCCCCAGCATTTT.